This TCR beta chain was captured in a study of T cell repertoires in cytomegalovirus infection. At the level of the study: CMV infection together with matching HLA type was indicated by public TCR beta signatures. Findings and caveats of the study: Cumulated frequencies of public TCR beta families served to identify carriers of CMV plus the relevant HLA. Ex vivo responses were dominated by HLA-C-restricted CMV-specific TCR beta clonotypes.

In this sample, this clonotype turned up a few times. Its antigen is currently unknown. Germline-derived CDR1 and CDR2 are SGHDN and FVKESK. V gave up 1 base and J gave up 4 bases, with 10 bases separating them. CDR3 size: 14 residues. TCRdb called the reads again in MiXCR, with one record for every CDR3 protein. In the table there are fewer than 200,000 distinct CDR3 sequences, roughly a fifth of which are singletons. Sequencing was performed on PBMCs. The V gene is TRBV14, the J gene TRBJ1-1, with D perhaps matching TRBD1 (5 bases). This TCR was recovered from a human donor in good health (CMV status not recorded). Some clones in this sample may be carry-over from other donors' samples. The DNA of the CDR3 is TGTGCCAGCAGCCAAGTTACTGGGGGCACTGAAGCTTTCTTT. It codes for CASSQVTGGTEAFF.